This T cell receptor beta chain was sequenced during a study of molecular identifiers for immune sequencing clone quantification (dated by TCRdb to 2016 to 2018). The study in broad terms: For a replicate experiment, RNA from approximately 20,000 or 100,000 naive CD8 T cells was divided into five aliquots, of which four were sequenced. The study was a methods study using CD8 T cells to benchmark molecular-identifier clustering-based TCR repertoire sequencing (MIDCIRS) and TCR RNA copy counting. Summary of the overall study and its limitations: About 3 recovered TCR RNA copies per cell were obtained by modeling, versus about 10 by digital PCR, implying a capture efficiency of about 30%. In CMV-specific effector cells, over 97% of molecules were held by clones above 20 RNA copies, whereas under 1% of molecules were held by such clones in naive cells. Without barcode sub-clustering, chimeric consensus sequences inflated TCR diversity; chimeras reached as high as 47%. The naive libraries included spiked-in Jurkat TCR RNA (about nine copies' worth), and this RNA is not part of the donor repertoire. Highly expanded clone sizes could be underestimated because identical TCR molecules may share a barcode. Even against a background of one million naive CD8 T cells, spiked-in Jurkat TCR RNA amounting to a single cell's worth was reported to be detectable.

The V and J ends are trimmed by 5 bases and 0 bases, leaving 12 bases between them. CDR1 is given as SNHLY and CDR2 as FYNNEI, both from the germline V gene. There are 15 amino acids in the CDR3, from cysteine to phenylalanine inclusive. The only DNA kept is the CDR3, 45 bases in frame from the first base. Many counts were recorded for this clonotype. This clone's antigen is unknown. No much larger clone exists at a distance of one base, and base qualities are not known. Libraries of naive CD8 T cells were generated from roughly 20,000 to 1,000,000 sorted cells, with 10%, 30% or 50% of the purified RNA used. Naive CD8 T cells were FACS-sorted as CD8+CD4-CCR7+CD45RA+ on a BD FACSAria II into RLT Plus buffer. Detection sensitivity was tested by spiking Jurkat RNA equal to roughly ten TCR copies' worth into samples containing roughly 19,000-1,000,000 naive CD8 T cells. CD8 T cells were enriched with RosetteSep CD8+ T Cell Enrichment Cocktail and Ficoll-Paque, followed by ACK red cell lysis.

To prepare the library, PCR was applied. Sequencer: NextSeq 500. Bulk TCR libraries were prepared as previously described, using TCR primers listed in Table S5. The Qiagen AllPrep DNA/RNA kit was used to purify total RNA. Before analysis, reads from multiple sequencing runs of one library were combined. On the authors' methods: Reads were retained only if their TCR constant sequence matched exactly, and those retained reads were trimmed to 150 nt and grouped according to their 12-nt molecular barcodes. Reads inside each barcode group were sub-clustered using a 15% Levenshtein threshold, and a quality-weighted consensus sequence was constructed for each RNA molecule. Non-functional sequences were discarded, and so were lower-count sequences lying one edit away from another sequence. Barcode sub-clusters with fewer than 20% of the maximum read count were removed, based on fitting two negative binomial distributions. Using fastp at Q25 and MiXCR, TCRdb reprocessed the public reads and kept productive beta chains. CDR3 protein duplicates are merged, each entry listing the most common genes and DNA. These V and J calls derive from TCRdb rather than the authors' analysis. In this sample the table shows about half a million distinct CDR3 sequences, roughly 25% of which occur a single time. The leading ten clones occupy roughly 0.79% of the sample.

The rearrangement joined TRBV2 to TRBJ2-3; TRBD1 might be the D gene, on 6 matching bases. Material for sequencing was naive CD8+ T cells from blood, with Jurkat cell RNA spiked in. According to the study, the label for this sample's cell subset or site signals: FACS-sorted CD8+CD4-CCR7+CD45RA+ naive T cells. This sequence originates from a human donor in good health. Some libraries in this study had Jurkat cell RNA spiked in. The CDR3 corresponds to CASSPVGASTDTQYF. The DNA is as follows: TGTGCCAGCAGTCCTGTGGGGGCTAGCACAGATACGCAGTATTTT.